This record looks at one T cell receptor (beta chain) sequence and its context. No antigen is known for it. Barcoded TCR alpha and TCR beta cDNA libraries with UMIs came from 5'RACE using constant-segment primers. Using its own MiXCR run on the 5' RACE reads, TCRdb lists one record per CDR3 protein. The top ten hold 2% to 2.5% of the sample, which has about 180,000 distinct CDR3 sequences, 16% seen once. This entry comes from a study of T-cell memory formation after mild COVID-19. Overall study: Each donor largely had its own TCR clusters. Overall study findings and caveats: SARS-CoV-2 specificity was not confirmed for second-wave clones peaking on day 37. From day 15 to 85, contracting clones were balanced between CD4 and CD8, whereas later expanders leaned toward CD4+.

Deletions cut 4 bases from V and 6 bases from J, with 7 bases between. This CDR3 is built from 11 residues. Germline V gene sequence: CDR1 MGHDK, CDR2 SYGVNS. The chain links TRBV25-1 to TRBJ2-7; D unclear. This sequence originates from an adult woman who had mild COVID-19 (a few samples of this study predate the infection). Cell type and time point are not known. Sequencing was performed on PBMCs or a T cell subset sorted from them (not recorded which). The CDR3 bases are TGTGCCAGCAGTGCCGGCCTCGAGCAGTACTTC. As protein: CASSAGLEQYF.